This T cell receptor (beta chain) was sequenced during a study of immune characterization of retroperitoneal liposarcoma. In regard to this clonotype: Likely a read error: the CDR3 ends without its conserved phenylalanine or tryptophan. No DNA is shown, since the ends of the CDR3 on it are uncertain; the CDR3 is the one TCRdb lists.

TCRdb analysed the PCR reads with MiXCR anew, one entry per CDR3 protein. This table has 5,000 to 6,000 distinct CDR3 sequences, under 40% appearing once. Germline loops: CDR1 SGHVS, CDR2 FNYEAQ. 17 amino acids form the CDR3, both terminal residues included. The TCR sequence derives from a female donor with retroperitoneal liposarcoma. Sequenced: tumor tissue. The chain employs TRBV7-6 and TRBJ2-5; the DNA was not compared with TRBD1, the D call given in the table. The CDR3: CASSPPRDRTRGMSSTS.